The sequence of this T cell receptor beta chain was determined in a study of T cell responses to AZD1222 COVID-19 vaccine. Notes on the study in general: The breadth and depth of Spike-specific TCRs increased once two AZD1222 doses had been given. A reported finding is that nearly half of spike-specific TCRs target unmutated variant regions.

With regard to this clone: Its antigen is as yet unknown.

The protocol was immunoSEQ multiplex PCR, while the TCRdb copy is restricted to in-frame clones and leaves out a portion. The sample includes 150,000 or so clones, around 90% of them seen just once. The V gene's germline CDR1 is KGHSH and CDR2 LQKENI. The trim removed 3 bases at V and 2 bases at J, leaving 5 bases unmatched. The CDR3 spans 15 residues. The TCR was taken from an adult in good health. The sample consisted of peripheral blood, taken on day 0 of AZD1222 vaccination. This chain joins TRBV18 and TRBJ2-3; 7 bases agree with TRBD2. The CDR3 nucleotides read TGTGCCAGCTCACCGGGACGGGAGGCCACAGATACGCAGTATTTT. Protein: CASSPGREATDTQYF.